Following are 13 T cell receptor beta chains from one sample sequenced in a study of cytomegalovirus exposure and HLA in healthy donors. The PCR contained 60 Vbeta and 13 Jbeta primers. The table came from immunoSEQ multiplex PCR; TCRdb's copy has only in-frame clones and leaves some out. The data contain about 160,000 clones, around 78% of them singletons. The sequenced material came from PBMCs. The source is a man aged 40-55 years in good health and CMV-seronegative.

V is TRBV27 and J is TRBJ1-1; no clear D. There are 14 residues in the CDR3. CDR1 MNHEY and CDR2 SMNVEV come from the germline V gene (reference sequence). The V gene lost 3 bases and the J gene lost 0 bases, with 8 bases spanning the gap. The CDR3 here is CASSLGRLNTEAFF. In DNA form, the CDR3 reads TGTGCCAGCAGTTTGGGCCGACTGAACACTGAAGCTTTCTTT.

The CDR3 sequence is CASSTRLGSRSGELFF. The CDR3 nucleotides read TGTGCCAGCAGCACAAGGCTCGGGAGTAGGTCCGGGGAGCTGTTTTTT. This chain joins TRBV7-9 and TRBJ2-2; D perhaps matches TRBD2 (6 bases). There are 16 residues in the CDR3. CDR1 is SEHNR, CDR2 FQNEAQ, per germline (reference sequence). The ends were cut back, 5 bases at V and 6 bases at J, with 19 bases in the middle.

This sequence joins TRBV10-2 and TRBJ2-2, with 9 nucleotides matching TRBD1. The V gene's germline CDR1 is WSHSY and CDR2 SAAADI. The CDR3 totals 16 residues. Trimming cost V 3 bases and J 3 bases; bases outside gene matches: 5. The CDR3 loop is CASSDLTGGYTGELFF. The CDR3 nucleotides read TGCGCCAGCAGTGACCTGACAGGGGGGTACACCGGGGAGCTGTTTTTT.

The chain employs TRBV4-1 and TRBJ2-5; TRBD2 matches at 10 bases. CDR1 and CDR2 (germline): MGHRA, YSYEKL. The ends lost 2 bases at V and 3 bases at J; junction bases unmatched: 3. This CDR3 spans 15 amino acids. CDR3 nucleotide sequence: TGCGCCAGCAGCCAACTCGGACTAGCGGAAGAGACCCAGTACTTC. It is translated as CASSQLGLAEETQYF.

The rearrangement joins TRBV6-4 to TRBJ2-7; possibly TRBD2 for D (6 bases). The CDR3 length is 13 residues. Trimming pared 2 bases from V and 3 bases from J, leaving 8 bases between. The V gene's germline CDR1 is MRHNA and CDR2 SNTAGT. The CDR3 region is CASSDGDFYEQYV. CDR3 sequence (DNA): TGTGCCAGCAGTGACGGGGACTTCTACGAGCAGTACGTC.

CDR3 DNA: TGTGCCAGCAGCTTTGAAGCGGGATCCACAGATACGCAGTATTTT. Protein: CASSFEAGSTDTQYF. The chain links TRBV5-5 to TRBJ2-3; 7 positions agree with TRBD2. The J segment lost 2 bases and the V segment lost 2 bases, leaving 5 bases of the junction unmatched. The CDR3 totals 15 residues. Germline CDR1 reads SGHKS; CDR2 reads YYEKEE (reference sequence).

This clone has a handful of counts. V is TRBV5-4 and J is TRBJ1-2; 7 nucleotides line up with TRBD1. The CDR3 runs 15 residues. V was clipped by 0 bases and J by 3 bases; unmatched bases: 5. Germline V gene sequence: CDR1 SGHNT, CDR2 YYREEE (reference sequence). The CDR3, as DNA: TGTGCCAGCAGCTTGGTTAGGGGGCGCGACTATGGCTACACCTTC. Protein: CASSLVRGRDYGYTF.

This chain uses TRBV5-1 with TRBJ2-5; D unclear. The CDR3 contains 12 residues. Trimming took 1 base from V and 3 from J, leaving 4 bases between them. CDR1 and CDR2 from the germline V gene are SGHRS and YFSETQ. This chain's CDR3 is CASSLTEETQYF. CDR3 DNA sequence: TGCGCCAGCAGCTTGACTGAAGAGACCCAGTACTTC.

This chain connects TRBV9 to TRBJ2-1; the match to TRBD2 covers 7 bases. CDR3 length: 15 amino acids. Trimming took 0 bases from V and 6 from J; bases not matched to a gene: 6. Germline CDR1 and CDR2: SGDLS and YYNGEE. The chain's CDR3 is CASSVVSGVPNEQFF. In nucleotides, the CDR3 is TGTGCCAGCAGCGTAGTAAGCGGGGTCCCCAATGAGCAGTTCTTC.

The rearrangement joins TRBV5-1 to TRBJ2-2, with TRBD1 matching 8 bases. Germline V CDR1 and CDR2: SGHRS, YFSETQ. The junction had 7 bases not matched to a gene; V was cut back by 4 bases and J by 2 bases. CDR3 size: 16 residues. For the CDR3, the DNA is TGCGCCAGCAGCCACGGGACAGGTTTTAACACCGGGGAGCTGTTTTTT. The encoded protein is CASSHGTGFNTGELFF. Filled out from reference TRBV5-1 and TRBJ2-2, the complete variable domain reads KAGVTQTPRYLIKTRGQQVTLSCSPISGHRSVSWYQQTPGQGLQFLFEYFSETQRNKGNFPGRFSGRQFSNSRSEMNVSTLELGDSALYLCASSHGTGFNTGELFFGEGSRLTVL.

For this clone: The same CDR3 also results from other DNA sequences found in this sample. This chain joins TRBV6-1 and TRBJ1-2, with D hard to call. V was pared by 2 bases and J by 2 bases, with 6 bases between. From germline, CDR1 is MNHNS and CDR2 SASEGT. CDR3 length: 13 residues. The CDR3 region is CASSETVNYGYTF. The CDR3 DNA sequence: TGTGCCAGCAGTGAAACGGTGAACTATGGCTACACCTTC.

The rearrangement uses TRBV5-1 and TRBJ2-7; 8 bases line up with TRBD1. The V gene end was trimmed by 4 bases and the J gene end by 5 bases; junction bases not matched to a gene: 11. Germline values: CDR1 SGHRS, CDR2 YFSETQ. CDR3 length: 15 residues. For the CDR3, the DNA is TGCGCCAGCAGCCTTAGATCAGGGGGCTTTGACGAGCAGTACTTC. It specifies CASSLRSGGFDEQYF.

This clone has a single count. Other nucleotide sequences in the sample specify the same CDR3. The V gene is TRBV5-6, the J gene TRBJ2-7; possible D gene TRBD1, 6 bases. The CDR3 is 14 amino acids. The V and J ends lost 4 bases and 0 bases respectively, with 11 bases between them. Germline V gene lookup returns CDR1 SGHDT and CDR2 YYEEEE. This chain's CDR3 is CASSPEGGSYEQYF. In DNA form, the CDR3 reads TGTGCCAGCAGCCCGGAAGGGGGCTCCTACGAGCAGTACTTC.